The sequence of this T cell receptor (beta chain) was determined in a study of cytomegalovirus exposure and HLA in healthy donors. In this sample, this clone turned up a few times. As yet, its antigen is unknown. A multiplex PCR was run with 60 Vbeta primers and 13 Jbeta primers. This table comes from immunoSEQ multiplex PCR, and its TCRdb copy is limited to in-frame clones, with some not included. The data show around 200,000 clones, 60% to 80% seen once. Overall study results and limits: Solely CMV serostatus was available to characterize immune exposure. A later analysis linked around 17,000 TCR beta sequences to HLA alleles at 0.05 false discovery rate.

The CDR3 is 15 amino acids. Germline CDR1 MGHRA, CDR2 YSYEKL. V lost 0 bases to trimming and J lost 4 bases, with 9 bases between them. This sequence originates from a young man in good health and CMV-seronegative. Input material: PBMCs. The chain carries TRBV4-1 and TRBJ2-2; D perhaps matches TRBD2 (5 bases). The CDR3 sequence: CASSQETSLTGELFF. The DNA for the CDR3 is TGCGCCAGCAGCCAAGAAACTAGTCTCACCGGGGAGCTGTTTTTT.